The 5 T cell receptor beta chains reported below all come from one sample, sequenced in a study of T cells in Graves' hyperthyroidism and ophthalmopathy. RNA transcripts gave rise to amplified TCR beta CDR3 regions. First-round RT-PCR targeting the TCR CDR3 was performed with the HTBI primer set. MiXCR was run by TCRdb on the multiplex PCR reads, yielding one entry per CDR3 protein. Of some 180,000 distinct CDR3 sequences listed, about a sixth are singletons. Sequenced sample: blood. Receptors were obtained from a woman in her fifties or sixties with Graves' hyperthyroidism.

In its sample, this clonotype was seen many times. This chain links TRBV29-1 with TRBJ2-1; 8 positions agree with TRBD1. The V gene's germline CDR1 is SQVTM and CDR2 ANQGSEA. J lost 4 bases, V lost 7 bases, and 9 bases had no gene match. CDR3 length equals 14 residues. The CDR3 coding sequence is TGCAGCGGGAGGGGACAGGTTAGATACAATGAGCAGTTCTTC. Its translation is CSGRGQVRYNEQFF.

This clonotype was picked up a small number of times. The chain couples TRBV19 to TRBJ2-2; 11 bases match TRBD1. This CDR3 is built from 15 residues. The germline CDR1 and CDR2 sequences are LNHDA and SQIVND (reference sequence). The J segment lost 5 bases and the V segment lost 6 bases, leaving 5 bases of the junction unmatched. CDR3 residues: CASSRDRGSTGELFF. The DNA of the CDR3 is TGTGCCAGTAGCAGGGACAGGGGGTCTACCGGGGAGCTGTTTTTT. The full variable domain, its missing parts supplied by reference TRBV19 and TRBJ2-2, is DGGITQSPKYLFRKEGQNVTLSCEQNLNHDAMYWYRQDPGQGLRLIYYSQIVNDFQKGDIAEGYSVSREKKESFPLTVTSAQKNPTAFYLCASSRDRGSTGELFFGEGSRLTVL.

This clonotype was recorded at least ten times. The CDR3 loop is CATSDLPGSLAGEQFF. The CDR3 DNA sequence: TGTGCCACCAGTGACCTGCCCGGGTCTTTGGCGGGTGAGCAGTTCTTC. The chain employs TRBV24-1 and TRBJ2-1, with D perhaps matching TRBD2 (5 bases). V dropped 4 bases and J dropped 9 bases, with 21 bases sitting between them. The germline gives CDR1 KGHDR, CDR2 SFDVKD. The length of the CDR3 is 16 residues.

This clonotype was seen repeatedly, ten times or more. The rearrangement uses TRBV7-6 and TRBJ2-1; D possibly matches TRBD1 or TRBD2 (5 bases each). The V end lost 1 base, the J end lost 7 bases, and 14 bases lay between the germline ends. Germline V gives CDR1 SGHVS, CDR2 FNYEAQ. The CDR3 runs 15 residues. CDR3 bases: TGTGCCAGCAGCTTAGAAAGGGGAGAGTGGAATGAGCAGTTCTTC. It translates to CASSLERGEWNEQFF.

This clonotype was recorded at least ten times. J is TRBJ2-3 and V is TRBV5-1; 12 bases match TRBD2. J lost 5 bases, V lost 0 bases, and 7 bases had no gene match. The germline V gene encodes CDR1 SGHRS and CDR2 YFSETQ. This CDR3 comprises 17 residues. CDR3 region: CASSLVPSGGAGDTQYF. CDR3 nucleotides: TGCGCCAGCAGCTTGGTCCCTAGCGGGGGGGCTGGAGATACGCAGTATTTT.